What follows are 21 T cell receptor beta chains derived from one specimen sequenced in a study of glioma-infiltrating T cells after dendritic cell vaccination. Sequenced by immunoSEQ multiplex PCR; TCRdb stores in-frame clones only, minus some. The sample lists under 75,000 clones; about 85% were seen once. Time point given: after dendritic cell vaccination, including at tumor progression/relapse. This specimen consisted of blood, obtained after dendritic cell vaccination. All receptors come from a human donor with glioblastoma.

This sequence joins TRBV4-2 and TRBJ1-2; a weak D match, TRBD1 (6 bases). The V end was cut by 0 bases, the J end by 1 base, with 9 bases between. CDR1 and CDR2 from the germline V gene are LGHNA and YNFKEQ. The CDR3 is 15 amino acids. The CDR3 sequence: CASSQEGGNNYGYTF. The CDR3 DNA follows: TGTGCCAGCAGCCAAGAAGGGGGTAATAACTATGGCTACACCTTC.

The chain carries TRBV5-1 and TRBJ2-5; 7 bases map to TRBD2. V dropped 3 bases and J dropped 0; count of bases not matched to a gene: 20. This CDR3 comprises 20 residues. The germline gives CDR1 SGHRS, CDR2 YFSETQ. The CDR3 reads CASSSTTSFRTSLYQETQYF. DNA for the CDR3: TGCGCCAGCAGCTCAACTACCTCATTTCGGACTAGTTTGTACCAAGAGACCCAGTACTTC.

The chain uses TRBV4-1 and TRBJ2-3; TRBD1 is a possible D gene (6 bases). Germline CDR1 is MGHRA and CDR2 is YSYEKL. V lost 2 bases and J lost 4, with 10 bases in between. This CDR3 is 14 amino acids long. CDR3 residues: CASSQNQGPDTQYF. DNA for the CDR3: TGCGCCAGCAGCCAAAACCAGGGGCCAGATACGCAGTATTTT.

The genes are TRBV5-6 and TRBJ1-1; tentatively, D is TRBD1 (5 bases). Germline CDR1 and CDR2: SGHDT and YYEEEE. The V end was cut by 4 bases, the J end by 4 bases, with 20 bases between. The CDR3 is made up of 16 amino acids. CDR3: CASSTLVRGWSTEAFF. The DNA of the CDR3 is TGTGCCAGCAGCACACTGGTACGGGGGTGGAGCACTGAAGCTTTCTTT.

V is TRBV18 and J is TRBJ2-1, with TRBD2 matching 8 bases. This CDR3 region has 15 residues. V was pared by 3 bases and J by 5 bases, with 6 bases of the junction left unmatched. Germline assignment: CDR1 KGHSH and CDR2 LQKENI. The CDR3 is CASSPLAGQDNEQFF. The CDR3 nucleotides read TGTGCCAGCTCACCGCTAGCGGGCCAGGACAATGAGCAGTTCTTC.

This clone was counted once. The chain couples TRBV19 to TRBJ2-7, with TRBD1 matching over 7 bases. CDR3 length: 16 residues. Germline V gene sequence: CDR1 LNHDA, CDR2 SQIVND (reference sequence). The V segment lost 5 bases and the J segment 4 bases; nucleotides outside the gene matches: 14. CDR3 in DNA: TGTGCCAGTAGTCCCCCAGACAGGGTCGGGATATACGAGCAGTACTTC. This gives the protein CASSPPDRVGIYEQYF.

The J gene is TRBJ2-1, the V gene TRBV4-3, with D maybe TRBD1 (7 bases). Per germline, CDR1 LGHNA and CDR2 YSLEER. V dropped 1 base and J dropped 9 bases, with 19 bases sitting between them. CDR3 size: 16 residues. DNA of the CDR3: TGCGCCAGCAGCCAAGTATCAGGGGGGATTTTCGGTGAGCAGTTCTTC. Residues: CASSQVSGGIFGEQFF.

The V gene is TRBV27, the J gene TRBJ2-3, with 10 bases aligning to TRBD2. V shed 5 bases, J shed 2 bases, and the junction held 7 bases outside the gene matches. Germline V gene lookup returns CDR1 MNHEY and CDR2 SMNVEV (reference sequence). The CDR3 has 16 residues. CDR3 sequence: CASSVASGGPTDTQYF. The CDR3 DNA follows: TGTGCCAGCAGTGTAGCTAGCGGGGGCCCCACAGATACGCAGTATTTT.

This clone was counted only a few times. The chain's CDR3 is CASSPRTGDNEQFF. The CDR3 DNA is TGCGCCAGCAGCCCCCGGACAGGGGACAATGAGCAGTTCTTC. The J gene is TRBJ2-1, the V gene TRBV4-3, with 9 bases lining up with TRBD1. V gave up 4 bases and J gave up 5 bases; unmatched junction bases: 3. This CDR3 contains 14 residues. Germline V gene lookup returns CDR1 LGHNA and CDR2 YSLEER.

The chain employs TRBV28 and TRBJ1-2; a weak D match, TRBD1 (6 bases). Germline V gives CDR1 MDHEN, CDR2 SYDVKM. With 5 bases removed from V and 4 bases from J, the gap between germline ends came to 11 bases. CDR3 length equals 13 residues. CDR3 in DNA: TGTGCCAGCAGTAACAACAGGGTCTATGGCTACACCTTC. The encoded protein is CASSNNRVYGYTF.

The rearrangement uses TRBV18 and TRBJ2-3, with TRBD2 identical over 11 bases. Trimming at V came to 3 bases and at J to 5 bases, leaving 1 base not matched to a gene. The CDR3 has 14 amino acids. Germline V gene data show CDR1 as KGHSH and CDR2 as LQKENI. The CDR3 protein is CASSPTSGEDTQYF. For the CDR3, the DNA is TGTGCCAGCTCACCGACTAGCGGGGAAGATACGCAGTATTTT.

This rearrangement joins TRBV5-1 to TRBJ2-7; 7 nucleotides align to TRBD2. CDR3 length equals 15 residues. Germline V gives CDR1 SGHRS, CDR2 YFSETQ. The V and J ends lost 0 bases and 4 bases, in that order; junction bases with no gene match: 7. DNA for the CDR3: TGCGCCAGCAGCTTGGCCGCGGGAGCCCTTTACGAGCAGTACTTC. Its protein product is CASSLAAGALYEQYF. Full variable domain (remainder filled in from reference TRBV5-1 and TRBJ2-7): KAGVTQTPRYLIKTRGQQVTLSCSPISGHRSVSWYQQTPGQGLQFLFEYFSETQRNKGNFPGRFSGRQFSNSRSEMNVSTLELGDSALYLCASSLAAGALYEQYFGPGTRLTVT.

The chain joins TRBV5-4 to TRBJ1-2; 7 bases map to TRBD1. The CDR3 is made up of 15 amino acids. Germline CDR1 is SGHNT and CDR2 is YYREEE (reference sequence). V gave up 3 bases and J gave up 5 bases; unmatched junction bases: 10. CDR3: CASSSEGGQLYGYTF. In DNA, the CDR3 is TGTGCCAGCAGCTCGGAGGGGGGACAGCTTTATGGCTACACCTTC.

The rearrangement joins TRBV29-1 to TRBJ2-1; a weak D match, TRBD2 (6 bases). Trimming took off 5 bases at V and 6 bases at J, with 11 bases between the two ends. The CDR3 loop spans 12 amino acids. CDR1 and CDR2 from the germline V gene are SQVTM and ANQGSEA. DNA for the CDR3: TGCAGCGTTATAGCGGTTTTCAATGAGCAGTTCTTC. Translation gives CSVIAVFNEQFF.

V is TRBV19 and J is TRBJ1-1; 10 nucleotides match TRBD1. Germline V gene lookup returns CDR1 LNHDA and CDR2 SQIVND (reference sequence). The CDR3 is made up of 14 amino acids. The ends lost 5 bases at V and 4 bases at J; junction bases unmatched: 4. Written as DNA, the CDR3 is TGTGCCAGTAGTCGACAGGGGGCGGCCACTGAAGCTTTCTTT. Its protein is CASSRQGAATEAFF.

This rearrangement joins TRBV28 to TRBJ2-1; weak D call: TRBD1 (6 bases). The germline V and J ends were trimmed by 8 bases and 0 bases, with 14 bases remaining between them. Germline V lookup: CDR1 MDHEN, CDR2 SYDVKM. CDR3 size: 15 residues. Here the CDR3 DNA reads TGTGCCAGCCAGGATGGCAGGGGCTCCTACAATGAGCAGTTCTTC. Its translation is CASQDGRGSYNEQFF.

This chain joins TRBV10-3 and TRBJ2-7; 7 bases map to TRBD1. Germline values: CDR1 ENHRY, CDR2 SYGVKD. V shed 4 bases, J shed 3 bases, and the junction held 6 bases outside the gene matches. CDR3 length: 14 residues. CDR3 amino acids: CAISGGRGFYEQYF. In nucleotides, the CDR3 is TGTGCCATCAGTGGTGGCAGGGGGTTCTACGAGCAGTACTTC.

V and J are TRBV4-2 and TRBJ2-7, with D maybe TRBD1 (5 bases). From germline, CDR1 is LGHNA and CDR2 YNFKEQ. The CDR3 totals 18 residues. Trimming removed 0 bases at V and 3 bases at J, with 21 bases between. CDR3 nucleotides: TGTGCCAGCAGCCAAGAGCACAGTGGGGCAGCCCTCTTCTACGAGCAGTACTTC. Protein product: CASSQEHSGAALFYEQYF.

The chain uses TRBV5-6 and TRBJ2-7; TRBD1 is a possible D gene (5 bases). The V end was cut by 3 bases, the J end by 1 base, with 14 bases between. The CDR3 runs to 15 residues. CDR1 and CDR2 (germline): SGHDT, YYEEEE. The DNA of the CDR3 is TGTGCCAGCAGCTCCCTAAGACAGCCATCCTACGAGCAGTACTTC. It encodes CASSSLRQPSYEQYF.

The V gene is TRBV6-4, the J gene TRBJ1-2, with 11 bases lining up with TRBD1. CDR3 size: 14 residues. The V and J ends lost 6 bases and 5 bases, in that order; junction bases with no gene match: 5. CDR1 and CDR2 (germline): MRHNA, SNTAGT. DNA for the CDR3: TGTGCCAGCAGCCCTGGGACAGGGGGGTATGGCTACACCTTC. This translates into CASSPGTGGYGYTF.

This clone was detected only once. The rearrangement uses TRBV4-2 and TRBJ2-5, with D possibly matching TRBD2 (5 bases). Germline-derived CDR1 and CDR2 are LGHNA and YNFKEQ. CDR3 length: 19 residues. V was cut by 1 base and J by 4 bases, with 25 bases left in between. The CDR3 sequence is CASSQVSLGGSGRLETQYF. The CDR3 nucleotides read TGTGCCAGCAGCCAAGTGTCTTTAGGCGGGTCAGGCCGGTTAGAGACCCAGTACTTC.